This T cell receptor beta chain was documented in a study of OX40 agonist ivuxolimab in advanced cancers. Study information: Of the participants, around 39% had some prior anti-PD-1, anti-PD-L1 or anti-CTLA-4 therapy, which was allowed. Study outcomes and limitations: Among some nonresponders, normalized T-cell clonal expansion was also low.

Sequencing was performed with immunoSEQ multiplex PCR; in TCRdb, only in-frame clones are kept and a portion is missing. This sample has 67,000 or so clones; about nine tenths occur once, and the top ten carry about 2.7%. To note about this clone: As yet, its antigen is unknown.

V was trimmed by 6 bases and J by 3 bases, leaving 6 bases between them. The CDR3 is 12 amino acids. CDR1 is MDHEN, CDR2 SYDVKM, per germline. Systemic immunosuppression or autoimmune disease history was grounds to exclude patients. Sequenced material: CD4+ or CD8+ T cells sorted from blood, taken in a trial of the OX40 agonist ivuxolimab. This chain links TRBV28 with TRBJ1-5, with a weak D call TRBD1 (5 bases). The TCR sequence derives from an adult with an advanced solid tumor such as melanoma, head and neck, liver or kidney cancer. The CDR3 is CASRGPNQPQHF. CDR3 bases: TGTGCCAGCAGGGGACCCAATCAGCCCCAGCATTTT. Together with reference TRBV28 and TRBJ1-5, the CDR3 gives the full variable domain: DVKVTQSSRYLVKRTGEKVFLECVQDMDHENMFWYRQDPGLGLRLIYFSYDVKMKEKGDIPEGYSVSREKKERFSLILESASTNQTSMYLCASRGPNQPQHFGDGTRLSIL.